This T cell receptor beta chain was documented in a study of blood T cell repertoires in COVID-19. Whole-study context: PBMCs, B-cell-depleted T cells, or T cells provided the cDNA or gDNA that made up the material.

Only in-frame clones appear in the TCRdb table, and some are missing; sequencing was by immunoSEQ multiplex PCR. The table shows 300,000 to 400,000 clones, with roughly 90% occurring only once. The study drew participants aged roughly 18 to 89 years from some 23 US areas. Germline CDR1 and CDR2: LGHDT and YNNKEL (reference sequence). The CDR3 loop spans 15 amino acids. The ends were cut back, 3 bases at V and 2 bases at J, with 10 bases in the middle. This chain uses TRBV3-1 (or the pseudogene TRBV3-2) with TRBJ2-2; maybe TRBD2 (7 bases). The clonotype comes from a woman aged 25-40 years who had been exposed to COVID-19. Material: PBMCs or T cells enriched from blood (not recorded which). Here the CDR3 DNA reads TGTGCCAGCAGCCACGGGGGGCCTAACACCGGGGAGCTGTTTTTT. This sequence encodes CASSHGGPNTGELFF.